One sample yielded the 25 T cell receptor beta chains listed below, sequenced in a study of blood T cell repertoires in COVID-19. The table came from immunoSEQ multiplex PCR; TCRdb's copy has only in-frame clones and leaves some out. The repertoire holds about 270,000 clones, roughly nine tenths seen once, with around 8.8% in the top ten. Specimen: peripheral blood. The receptors were sampled from a man in his forties with active or convalescent COVID-19.

This clone was seen only once. The chain uses TRBV10-3 and TRBJ1-5; D is possibly TRBD1 (5 bases). The CDR3 has 13 amino acids. The germline V and J ends were trimmed by 4 bases and 3 bases, with 7 bases remaining between them. Germline V gives CDR1 ENHRY, CDR2 SYGVKD. Written as DNA, the CDR3 is TGTGCCATCAGTGGGACACCCAATCAGCCCCAGCATTTT. Translated: CAISGTPNQPQHF.

In its sample, this clone was seen a few times. The same CDR3 also results from other DNA sequences found in this sample. The chain recombines TRBV12-3 or TRBV12-4 with TRBJ1-2; D is undetermined. Trimming left V 4 bases short and J 3 bases short, with 6 bases between. The CDR3 sequence is 12 residues long. The CDR3 bases are TGTGCCAGCAGTTCCGGAGACTATGGCTACACCTTC. It is translated as CASSSGDYGYTF.

This CDR3 is CASSLAIGRTNEKLFF. Here the CDR3 DNA reads TGTGCCAGCAGCTTGGCCATAGGCAGGACTAATGAAAAACTGTTTTTT. The chain carries TRBV5-5 and TRBJ1-4; D is unclear. CDR3 size: 16 residues. Germline V gives CDR1 SGHKS, CDR2 YYEKEE (reference sequence). V lost 0 bases, J lost 2 bases, and 11 bases lay in between. Using reference TRBV5-5 and TRBJ1-4 for the parts outside the CDR3, the full variable domain is DAGVTQSPTHLIKTRGQQVTLRCSPISGHKSVSWYQQVLGQGPQFIFQYYEKEERGRGNFPDRFSARQFPNYSSELNVNALLLGDSALYLCASSLAIGRTNEKLFFGSGTQLSVL.

A few counts support this clone. CDR3 region: CASSIGGNAGYTF. The CDR3 region has the DNA TGTGCCAGTAGTATTGGGGGGAACGCTGGCTACACCTTC. J is TRBJ1-2 and V is TRBV19, with TRBD1 as a possible D gene (5 bases). The V end was cut by 3 bases, the J end by 7 bases, with 12 bases between. The CDR3 covers 13 residues. CDR1 is LNHDA, CDR2 SQIVND, per germline (reference sequence).

This clone occurred a few times. This sequence joins TRBV7-6 and TRBJ1-3; D remains ambiguous. CDR1 and CDR2 from the germline V gene are SGHVS and FNYEAQ. CDR3 length equals 15 residues. Deletions cut 1 base from V and 1 base from J, with 8 bases between. CDR3: CASSLGGSSGNTIYF. The CDR3 DNA is TGTGCCAGCAGCTTAGGAGGGAGTTCTGGAAACACCATATATTTT.

The DNA for the CDR3 is TGCAGTGCCAAGACAGGGGTTGGCTACACCTTC. Amino acids: CSAKTGVGYTF. The chain has TRBV20-1 and TRBJ1-2; 8 positions agree with TRBD1. The CDR3 extends over 11 amino acids. CDR1 is DFQATT, CDR2 SNEGSKA, per germline (reference sequence). J was trimmed by 7 bases and V by 6 bases; bases with no gene match: 4.

This chain connects TRBV15 to TRBJ2-1, with TRBD2 matching over 10 bases. CDR1 is LNHNV and CDR2 is YYDKDF in the germline V gene (reference sequence). This CDR3 region has 20 residues. The trim removed 3 bases at V and 0 bases at J, leaving 14 bases unmatched. The CDR3 reads CATSSLGSGLAPSSYNEQFF. The CDR3 coding sequence is TGTGCCACCAGCAGCTTGGGGTCGGGACTAGCGCCGAGCTCCTACAATGAGCAGTTCTTC. Drawing the rest from reference TRBV15 and TRBJ2-1, the complete variable domain is DAMVIQNPRYQVTQFGKPVTLSCSQTLNHNVMYWYQQKSSQAPKLLFHYYDKDFNNEADTPDNFQSRRPNTSFCFLDIRSPGLGDTAMYLCATSSLGSGLAPSSYNEQFFGPGTRLTVL.

The chain uses TRBV7-6 and TRBJ2-1; TRBD2 agrees at 7 bases. The V gene's germline CDR1 is SGHVS and CDR2 FNYEAQ. CDR3 size: 17 residues. V lost 0 bases to trimming and J lost 7 bases; unmatched junction nucleotides: 12. The CDR3 bases are TGTGCCAGCAGCTTAGCGCCCGCGGGAGTTCAGGTGAATGAGCAGTTCTTC. Amino acids: CASSLAPAGVQVNEQFF.

V usage is TRBV3-1 (or the pseudogene TRBV3-2) and J usage is TRBJ1-2, with a tentative D call TRBD1 (5 bases). This CDR3 region has 14 residues. Germline CDR1 and CDR2: LGHDT and YNNKEL (reference sequence). Trimming cost V 1 base and J 4 bases, with 10 bases left between them. The CDR3 spells CASSQGQGSYGYTF. The CDR3 DNA reads as TGTGCCAGCAGCCAAGGGCAGGGCAGCTATGGCTACACCTTC.

V usage is TRBV3-1 (or the pseudogene TRBV3-2) and J usage is TRBJ1-2; D perhaps matches TRBD1 (5 bases). Trimming stripped 4 bases from V and 4 bases from J, with 22 bases between. The CDR3 runs to 17 residues. The V gene's germline CDR1 is LGHDT and CDR2 YNNKEL (reference sequence). CDR3 sequence reads: CASSPAPPWGEGYGYTF. The CDR3, as DNA: TGTGCCAGCAGCCCCGCCCCTCCCTGGGGGGAAGGCTATGGCTACACCTTC.

This clone has a single count. The rearrangement uses TRBV30 and TRBJ1-4; D is perhaps TRBD1 (6 bases). V lost 2 bases and J lost 8, with 12 bases in between. Germline-derived CDR1 and CDR2 are GTSNPN and SVGIG (reference sequence). The CDR3 runs to 13 residues. CDR3 coding DNA: TGTGCCTGGAGTTACGGGGGGCAGGAAAAACTGTTTTTT. It translates to CAWSYGGQEKLFF.

The V call is TRBV5-1, the J call TRBJ2-5; 7 positions match TRBD1. Unmatched junction bases numbered 5, after V lost 4 bases and J lost 2 bases. The CDR3 is made up of 14 amino acids. Germline V lookup: CDR1 SGHRS, CDR2 YFSETQ. DNA for the CDR3: TGCGCCAGCAGCAAAGGGACAGCACAAGAGACCCAGTACTTC. Translated: CASSKGTAQETQYF.

The V gene is TRBV28, the J gene TRBJ1-1, with D perhaps TRBD1 (6 bases). The germline V and J ends were trimmed by 11 bases and 8 bases, with 21 bases remaining between them. Per the germline V gene, CDR1 is MDHEN and CDR2 is SYDVKM. CDR3 size: 13 residues. The CDR3, as DNA: TGTGCCGCCCAACCGGACAGCGGGGGAGAAGCTTTCTTT. Translating gives CAAQPDSGGEAFF.

The J gene is TRBJ2-2, the V gene TRBV6-5; a possible D gene is TRBD2 (5 bases). Trimming shortened V by 7 bases and J by 9 bases, and 15 bases separated the two germline ends. Germline V lookup: CDR1 MNHEY, CDR2 SVGAGI. This CDR3 has 13 residues. The CDR3 sequence is CASTRGEGWELFF. Written as DNA, the CDR3 is TGTGCCAGCACCCGGGGAGAGGGCTGGGAGCTGTTTTTT.

V gene TRBV7-9 combines with J gene TRBJ1-5, with D hard to call. V was pared by 2 bases and J by 6 bases, with 5 bases between. CDR3 size: 12 residues. Per the germline V gene, CDR1 is SEHNR and CDR2 is FQNEAQ (reference sequence). The CDR3 loop is CASSLRGQPQHF. The CDR3 DNA reads TGTGCCAGCAGCTTACGCGGTCAGCCCCAGCATTTT.

CDR3 nucleotide sequence: TGTGCCAGCAGCTCGGGCCGGGAGGGCCTAGGGGAGACCCAGTACTTC. Translated: CASSSGREGLGETQYF. The V call is TRBV5-6, the J call TRBJ2-5, with TRBD2 matching 8 bases. The junction had 12 bases not matched to a gene; V was cut back by 3 bases and J by 5 bases. This CDR3 is 16 amino acids long. Germline CDR1 reads SGHDT; CDR2 reads YYEEEE.

The rearrangement uses TRBV30 and TRBJ1-6; D ambiguous. In germline, CDR1 is GTSNPN, CDR2 SVGIG (reference sequence). This CDR3 region has 15 residues. The V and J ends lost 3 bases and 5 bases respectively, with 14 bases between them. CDR3 nucleotide sequence: TGTGCCTGGAGGTTCACCTTGGCGGATAATTCACCCCTCCACTTT. This encodes CAWRFTLADNSPLHF. Complete variable domain (other parts from reference TRBV30 and TRBJ1-6): SQTIHQWPATLVQPVGSPLSLECTVEGTSNPNLYWYRQAAGRGLQLLFYSVGIGQISSEVPQNLSASRPQDRQFILSSKKLLLSDSGFYLCAWRFTLADNSPLHFGNGTRLTVT.

The rearrangement uses TRBV19 and TRBJ2-2, with D possibly being TRBD2 (5 bases). Trimming pared 10 bases from V and 0 bases from J, leaving 9 bases between. From germline, CDR1 is LNHDA and CDR2 SQIVND (reference sequence). This CDR3 spans 13 amino acids. The DNA of the CDR3 is TGTGCCATCTCGGGATCGAACACCGGGGAGCTGTTTTTT. Amino acid sequence: CAISGSNTGELFF.

J is TRBJ2-3 and V is TRBV7-9; possible D gene TRBD2, 6 bases. Looked up from germline, CDR1 is SEHNR and CDR2 is FQNEAQ (reference sequence). This CDR3 region has 15 residues. The V and J ends lost 6 bases and 6 bases respectively, with 19 bases between them. CDR3 nucleotide sequence: TGTGCCAGCAGGACTAGGGAAGACAGTAGGGATACGCAGTATTTT. As protein: CASRTREDSRDTQYF.

The genes are TRBV5-5 and TRBJ1-6, with D possibly TRBD1 on 5 matching bases. Trimming took 5 bases from V and 10 from J, leaving 16 bases between them. Looked up from germline, CDR1 is SGHKS and CDR2 is YYEKEE (reference sequence). The CDR3 is made up of 14 amino acids. Here the CDR3 reads CASSTGRAGSPLHF. CDR3 coding DNA: TGTGCCAGCAGTACCGGAAGGGCAGGGTCACCCCTCCACTTT.

CDR3 in amino acids: CASSSQGGGSEQFF. Here the CDR3 DNA reads TGTGCCAGCAGCTCCCAAGGGGGAGGGTCTGAGCAGTTCTTC. V gene TRBV7-3 combines with J gene TRBJ2-1; D is perhaps TRBD2 (7 bases). V was cut by 4 bases and J by 9 bases, with 16 bases left in between. The germline gives CDR1 SGHTA, CDR2 FQGTGA. The CDR3 has 14 residues.

The rearrangement uses TRBV5-1 and TRBJ2-5; 9 nucleotides line up with TRBD1. With V trimmed by 3 bases and J by 4 bases, 7 bases remained unmatched. The V gene's germline CDR1 is SGHRS and CDR2 YFSETQ. There are 15 residues in the CDR3. The DNA for the CDR3 is TGCGCCAGCAGCTCGGGACAGGGTATTCGAGAGACCCAGTACTTC. As protein: CASSSGQGIRETQYF.

This chain connects TRBV6-5 to TRBJ1-2; TRBD1 matches 10 bases. This CDR3 contains 15 residues. Germline V gene lookup returns CDR1 MNHEY and CDR2 SVGAGI. The V and J ends lost 6 bases and 1 base, in that order; junction bases with no gene match: 5. DNA of the CDR3: TGTGCCAGCAGGAGGGACAGGGGAGATAACTATGGCTACACCTTC. Translated: CASRRDRGDNYGYTF.

This clone was detected a few times. The V and J genes are TRBV2 and TRBJ1-6; D may be TRBD1 (5 bases). CDR3 length: 12 residues. Germline CDR1 SNHLY, CDR2 FYNNEI. The V end was cut by 6 bases, the J end by 9 bases, with 9 bases between. The CDR3 protein is CASRLQASPLHF. The CDR3 DNA reads TGTGCCAGCAGGCTACAGGCTTCACCCCTCCACTTT.

This chain links TRBV18 with TRBJ2-3, with D possibly being TRBD2 (5 bases). Per germline, CDR1 KGHSH and CDR2 LQKENI. Trimming took off 4 bases at V and 4 bases at J, with 12 bases between the two ends. CDR3 size: 14 residues. The CDR3 sequence is CASSHAVLADTQYF. In DNA form, the CDR3 reads TGTGCCAGCTCACATGCGGTACTAGCAGATACGCAGTATTTT.